This entry concerns a single T cell receptor (beta chain). This specimen comes from a study of blood T cell repertoires in COVID-19. The CDR3 contains 15 residues. In germline, CDR1 is GTSNPN, CDR2 SVGIG (reference sequence). V gave up 2 bases and J gave up 5 bases, with 19 bases separating them. Here immunoSEQ multiplex PCR was the method, and the copy in TCRdb shows in-frame clones only, minus some. The sample shows approximately 270,000 clones, roughly 86% of them seen only once. The genes are TRBV30 and TRBJ2-7; D perhaps matches TRBD1 (5 bases). Input material: peripheral blood. The origin of this receptor is a man in his forties with active or convalescent COVID-19. CDR3 loop: CAWSRMSGRLHEQYF. The CDR3 nucleotides read TGTGCCTGGAGTAGGATGTCAGGGCGGCTCCACGAGCAGTACTTC.